The 4 T cell receptor beta chains in this list originate from one sample, sequenced in a study of T-cell reconstitution after alpha-beta-depleted transplantation in children. Using unique molecular identifiers, the investigators prepared the TCRbeta library. From the PCR reads, TCRdb called clonotypes with MiXCR, one entry per CDR3 protein. The table has some 250,000 distinct CDR3 sequences, about 11% seen once; the top ten hold 2.6%. The material sequenced was PBMCs from the stem cell graft donor, taken from the stem cell graft. The receptor set was obtained from a human donor who donated a stem cell graft to a child with acute lymphoblastic leukemia.

This clonotype appeared many times. CDR3 DNA: TGTGCCAGCAGCTCCCTCGCGATCGGGAGGGAGACCCAGTACTTC. It translates to CASSSLAIGRETQYF. This chain links TRBV7-2 with TRBJ2-5, with TRBD2 identical over 7 bases. The CDR3 is made up of 15 amino acids. Germline CDR1 and CDR2: SGHTA and FQGNSA. The V and J ends lost 4 bases and 5 bases, in that order; junction bases with no gene match: 10.

This clonotype was seen ten or more times. The V gene is TRBV7-9, the J gene TRBJ2-7; the D is unclear. The V gene lost 5 bases and the J gene lost 0 bases, with 11 bases spanning the gap. The CDR3 totals 14 residues. Germline-derived CDR1 and CDR2 are SEHNR and FQNEAQ (reference sequence). DNA of the CDR3: TGTGCCAGCAGCGTAGGTCGTAGCTCCTACGAGCAGTACTTC. It encodes CASSVGRSSYEQYF.

This clonotype was seen repeatedly, ten times or more. V and J are TRBV5-1 and TRBJ2-5; 7 bases align to TRBD1. Germline values: CDR1 SGHRS, CDR2 YFSETQ. The CDR3 runs to 15 residues. V lost 2 bases to trimming and J lost 5 bases; unmatched junction nucleotides: 9. The CDR3 loop is CASSFRQGVEETQYF. DNA of the CDR3: TGCGCCAGCAGCTTCCGACAGGGAGTAGAGGAGACCCAGTACTTC.

The V and J genes are TRBV6-6 and TRBJ1-1, with 7 bases identical to TRBD1. This CDR3 is built from 13 residues. CDR1 MNHNY and CDR2 SVGAGI come from the germline V gene (reference sequence). V lost 11 bases and J lost 0; bases outside the gene matches: 6. The CDR3 sequence is CAGRQGMNTEAFF. The CDR3 DNA reads TGTGCCGGTCGACAGGGAATGAACACTGAAGCTTTCTTT.